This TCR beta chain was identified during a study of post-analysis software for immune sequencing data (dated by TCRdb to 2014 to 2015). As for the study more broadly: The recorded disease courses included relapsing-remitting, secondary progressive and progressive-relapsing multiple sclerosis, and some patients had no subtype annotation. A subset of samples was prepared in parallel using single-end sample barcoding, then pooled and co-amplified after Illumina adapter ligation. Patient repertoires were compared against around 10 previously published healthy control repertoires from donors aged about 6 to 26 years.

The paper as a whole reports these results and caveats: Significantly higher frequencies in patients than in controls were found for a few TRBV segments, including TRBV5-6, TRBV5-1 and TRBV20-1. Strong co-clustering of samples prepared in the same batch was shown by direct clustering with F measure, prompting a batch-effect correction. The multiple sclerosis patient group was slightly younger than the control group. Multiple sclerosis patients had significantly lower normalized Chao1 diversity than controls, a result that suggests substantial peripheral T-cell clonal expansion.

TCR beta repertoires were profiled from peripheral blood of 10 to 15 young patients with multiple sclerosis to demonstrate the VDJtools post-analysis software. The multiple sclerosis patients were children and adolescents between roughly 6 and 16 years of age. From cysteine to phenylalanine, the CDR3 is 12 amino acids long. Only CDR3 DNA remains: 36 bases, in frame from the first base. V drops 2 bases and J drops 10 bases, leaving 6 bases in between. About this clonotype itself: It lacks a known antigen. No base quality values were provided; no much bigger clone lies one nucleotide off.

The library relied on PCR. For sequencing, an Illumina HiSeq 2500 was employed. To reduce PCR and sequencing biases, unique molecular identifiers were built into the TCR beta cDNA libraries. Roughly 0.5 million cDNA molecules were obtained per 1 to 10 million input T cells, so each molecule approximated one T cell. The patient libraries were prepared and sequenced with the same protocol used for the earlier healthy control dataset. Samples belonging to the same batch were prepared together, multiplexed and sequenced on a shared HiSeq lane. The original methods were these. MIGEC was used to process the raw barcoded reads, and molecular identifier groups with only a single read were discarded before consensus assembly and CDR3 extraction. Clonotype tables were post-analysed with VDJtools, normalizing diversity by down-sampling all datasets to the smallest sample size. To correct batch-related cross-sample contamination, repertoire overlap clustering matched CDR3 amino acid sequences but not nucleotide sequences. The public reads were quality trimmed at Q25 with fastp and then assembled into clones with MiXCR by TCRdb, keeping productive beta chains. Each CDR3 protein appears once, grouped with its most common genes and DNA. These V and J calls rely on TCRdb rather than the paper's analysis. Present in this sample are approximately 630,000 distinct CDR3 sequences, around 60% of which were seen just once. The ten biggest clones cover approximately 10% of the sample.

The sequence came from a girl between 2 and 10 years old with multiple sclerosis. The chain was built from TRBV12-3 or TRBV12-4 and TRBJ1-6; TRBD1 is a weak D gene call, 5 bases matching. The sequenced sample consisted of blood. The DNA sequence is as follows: TGTGCCAGCAGTTTAAGGGGATCACCCCTCCACTTT. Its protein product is CASSLRGSPLHF.